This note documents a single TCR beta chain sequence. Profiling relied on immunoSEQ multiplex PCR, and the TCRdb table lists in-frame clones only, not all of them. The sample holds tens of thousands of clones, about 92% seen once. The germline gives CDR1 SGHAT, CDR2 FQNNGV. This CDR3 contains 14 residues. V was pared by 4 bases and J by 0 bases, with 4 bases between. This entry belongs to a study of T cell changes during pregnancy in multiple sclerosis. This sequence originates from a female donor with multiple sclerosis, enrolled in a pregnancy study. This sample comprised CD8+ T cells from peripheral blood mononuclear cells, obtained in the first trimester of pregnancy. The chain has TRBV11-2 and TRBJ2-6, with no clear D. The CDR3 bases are TGTGCCAGCAGCTCCGTCTCTGGGGCCAACGTCCTGACTTTC. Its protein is CASSSVSGANVLTF.